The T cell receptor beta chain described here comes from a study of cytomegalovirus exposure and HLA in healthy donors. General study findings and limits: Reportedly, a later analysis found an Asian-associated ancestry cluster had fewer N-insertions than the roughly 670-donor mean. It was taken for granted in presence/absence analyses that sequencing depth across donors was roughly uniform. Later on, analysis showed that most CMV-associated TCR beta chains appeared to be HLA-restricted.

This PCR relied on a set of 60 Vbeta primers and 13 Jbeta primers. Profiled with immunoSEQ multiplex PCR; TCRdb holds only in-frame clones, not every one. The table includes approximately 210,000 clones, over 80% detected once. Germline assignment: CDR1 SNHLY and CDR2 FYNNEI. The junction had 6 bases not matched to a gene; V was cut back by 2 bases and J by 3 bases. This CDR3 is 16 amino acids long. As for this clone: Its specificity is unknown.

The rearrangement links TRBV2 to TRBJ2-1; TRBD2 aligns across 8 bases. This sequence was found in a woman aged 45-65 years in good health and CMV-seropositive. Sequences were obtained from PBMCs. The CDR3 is CASSESGGAGYNEQFF. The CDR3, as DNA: TGTGCCAGCAGTGAATCGGGGGGGGCGGGCTACAATGAGCAGTTCTTC.